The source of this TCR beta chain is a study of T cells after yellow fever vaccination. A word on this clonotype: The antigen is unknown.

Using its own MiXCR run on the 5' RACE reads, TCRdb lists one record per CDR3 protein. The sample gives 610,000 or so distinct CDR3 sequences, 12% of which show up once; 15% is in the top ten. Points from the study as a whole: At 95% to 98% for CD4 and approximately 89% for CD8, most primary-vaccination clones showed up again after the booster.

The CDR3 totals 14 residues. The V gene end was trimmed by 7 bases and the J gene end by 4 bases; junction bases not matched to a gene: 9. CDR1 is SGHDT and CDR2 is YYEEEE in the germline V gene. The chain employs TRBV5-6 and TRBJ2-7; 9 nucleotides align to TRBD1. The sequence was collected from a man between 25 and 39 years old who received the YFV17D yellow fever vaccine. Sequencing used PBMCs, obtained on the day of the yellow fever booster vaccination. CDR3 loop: CASGSTGGGYEQYF. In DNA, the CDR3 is TGTGCCAGCGGATCCACAGGGGGCGGATACGAGCAGTACTTC.